This entry is about one T cell receptor (beta chain). Antigen: not known. The data are from a study of cytomegalovirus exposure and HLA in healthy donors. Study-wide results and caveats: There were a few CMV-associated chains whose specificity for CMV antigens was confirmed in vitro. Subsequent analysis showed first-cohort TCR clusters tending to co-occur in 120 or so validation repertoires. Altogether, about 160 TCR beta chains were recorded as cytomegalovirus-associated.

In germline, CDR1 is MGHRA, CDR2 YSYEKL. V shed 4 bases and J shed 7 bases, with 19 bases lying between them. This CDR3 has 15 residues. The protocol was immunoSEQ multiplex PCR, while the TCRdb copy is restricted to in-frame clones and leaves out a portion. The sample has some 350,000 clones; roughly 87% are singletons. This chain links TRBV4-1 with TRBJ1-2, with a tentative D call TRBD1 (5 bases). The source of this sequence is a woman in her twenties or thirties in good health and CMV-seropositive. Sequencing was performed on PBMCs. As DNA, the CDR3 is TGCGCCAGCAGCCCCCCGGCAGGGCTAGACGGTGGCTACACCTTC. Its protein is CASSPPAGLDGGYTF.